A selection of T cell receptor beta chains follows, all from one sample in a study of low-dose radiotherapy and immunotherapy resistance in tumors. From the reads, TCRdb called clonotypes with MiXCR, one entry per CDR3 protein. The table has under 90,000 distinct CDR3 sequences, 15% to 20% seen once; the top ten hold 2.8%. Sample: PBMCs, taken before treatment. The source of these receptors is a male donor with prostate cancer. Both conserved end residues are part of each CDR3. A D gene is named only where the DNA matches it firmly. Only part of the rows carry a size: once, few, many, or a class if the clone is expanded.

clone_size	d_call	v_call	j_call	cdr3_aa	cdr3_nt
many	.	TRBV13	TRBJ2-1	CASSLGRLRGGAHEQFF	TGTGCCAGCAGCTTAGGCCGCTTACGAGGGGGGGCGCATGAGCAGTTCTTC
.	TRBD2	TRBV2	TRBJ2-3	CASSASGVPPYEQYF	TGTGCCAGCAGTGCAAGCGGGGTGCCCCCCTACGAGCAGTATTTT
many	.	TRBV5-1	TRBJ1-1	CASSPTGTHNTEAFF	TGCGCCAGCAGCCCGACCGGGACACACAACACTGAAGCTTTCTTT
many	.	TRBV6-6	TRBJ2-3	CVSTRGGSTDTQYF	TGTGTCAGTACGCGTGGCGGAAGCACAGATACGCAGTATTTT
many	.	TRBV12-3/TRBV12-4	TRBJ2-5	CASSPSEGRQETQYF	TGTGCCAGCAGCCCTAGTGAGGGGCGCCAAGAGACCCAGTACTTC
.	.	TRBV5-1	TRBJ2-3	CASSLVNPSTDTQYF	TGCGCCAGCAGCCTGGTGAACCCTAGCACAGATACGCAGTATTTT
.	.	TRBV7-9	TRBJ1-6	CASAGTLSNSPLHF	TGTGCCAGCGCGGGGACACTATCCAATTCACCCCTCCACTTT
.	.	TRBV28	TRBJ2-3	CASKGGRTTDTQYF	TGTGCCAGTAAAGGGGGTAGGACAACAGATACGCAGTATTTT
.	TRBD2	TRBV6-5	TRBJ2-6	CASRRGAVGANVLTF	TGTGCCAGCAGGCGGGGGGCAGTTGGGGCCAACGTCCTGACTTTC
many	.	TRBV5-6	TRBJ2-2	CASSLASSAGVYTGELFF	TGTGCCAGCAGCTTGGCCTCGTCGGCAGGGGTTTACACCGGGGAGCTGTTTTTT
many	TRBD2	TRBV9	TRBJ2-5	CASSFGTTQETQYF	TGTGCCAGCAGCTTCGGGACTACCCAGGAGACCCAGTACTTC
many	.	TRBV14	TRBJ2-7	CASSQEWAYEQYF	TGTGCCAGCAGCCAAGAGTGGGCCTACGAGCAGTACTTC
many	.	TRBV3-1	TRBJ1-6	CASSPDRSSPLHF	TGTGCCAGCAGCCCGGACAGATCTTCACCCCTCCACTTT
many	.	TRBV18	TRBJ2-7	CASSPERGRGTEQYF	TGTGCCAGCTCACCAGAAAGGGGCAGAGGTACTGAGCAGTACTTC